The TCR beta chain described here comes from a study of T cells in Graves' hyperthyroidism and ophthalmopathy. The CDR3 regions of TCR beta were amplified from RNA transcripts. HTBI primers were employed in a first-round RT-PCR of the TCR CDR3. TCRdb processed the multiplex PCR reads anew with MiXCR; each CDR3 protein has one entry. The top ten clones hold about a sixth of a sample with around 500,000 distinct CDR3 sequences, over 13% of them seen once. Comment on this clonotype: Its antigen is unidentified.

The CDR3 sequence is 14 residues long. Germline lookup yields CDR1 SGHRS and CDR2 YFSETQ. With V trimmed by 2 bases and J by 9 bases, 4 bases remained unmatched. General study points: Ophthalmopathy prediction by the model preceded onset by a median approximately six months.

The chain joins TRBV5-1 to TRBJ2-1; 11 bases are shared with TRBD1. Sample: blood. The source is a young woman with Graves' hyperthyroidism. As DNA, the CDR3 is TGCGCCAGCAGCTTTAGGACAGGGGGCACTGAGCAGTTCTTC. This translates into CASSFRTGGTEQFF.